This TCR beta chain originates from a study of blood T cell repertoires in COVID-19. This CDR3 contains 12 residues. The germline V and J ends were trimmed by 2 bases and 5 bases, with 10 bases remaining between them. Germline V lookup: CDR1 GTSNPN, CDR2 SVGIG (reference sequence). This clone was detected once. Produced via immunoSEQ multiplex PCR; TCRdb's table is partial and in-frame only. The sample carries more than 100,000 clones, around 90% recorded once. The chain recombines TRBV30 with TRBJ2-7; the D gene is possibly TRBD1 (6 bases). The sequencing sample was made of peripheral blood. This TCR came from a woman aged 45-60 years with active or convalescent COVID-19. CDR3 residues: CAWSRQVNEQYF. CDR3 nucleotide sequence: TGTGCCTGGAGTAGACAGGTGAACGAGCAGTACTTC. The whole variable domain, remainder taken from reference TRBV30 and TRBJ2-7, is SQTIHQWPATLVQPVGSPLSLECTVEGTSNPNLYWYRQAAGRGLQLLFYSVGIGQISSEVPQNLSASRPQDRQFILSSKKLLLSDSGFYLCAWSRQVNEQYFGPGTRLTVT.